A single sample is the source of the 2 T cell receptor beta chains below, sequenced in a study of blood T cell repertoires in COVID-19 (dated by TCRdb to about 2020). To prepare the library, the immunoSEQ multiplex PCR assay was applied. TCRdb mirrors the immuneACCESS table, restricted to in-frame sequences. Some clones are absent from its copies; in checked studies, under half trace to an unresolved V gene, and the reason for the others is unknown. This sample gives about 150,000 clones in total; around 91% of them show up just once. The ten largest make up roughly 3% of the sample. Sequencing input: peripheral blood. The receptors were sampled from a woman between 55 and 75 years old with active COVID-19.

This chain uses TRBV7-8 with TRBJ1-1, with D uncertain. V dropped 1 base and J dropped 2 bases, with 8 bases sitting between them. This CDR3 contains 14 residues. Per the germline V gene, CDR1 is SGHVS and CDR2 is FQNEAQ. The CDR3 reads CASSLGVSNTEAFF. In DNA form, the CDR3 reads TGTGCCAGCAGCTTAGGAGTATCCAACACTGAAGCTTTCTTT.

The V gene is TRBV7-8, the J gene TRBJ2-1; 12 bases agree with TRBD2. CDR1 and CDR2 from the germline V gene are SGHVS and FQNEAQ. After removal of 2 bases from V and 0 bases from J, the junction contained 11 bases not matched to a gene. The length of the CDR3 is 20 residues. Written as DNA, the CDR3 is TGTGCCAGCAGCTTATTTGAAGGGCTAGCGGGAGGGCCCTCCTACAATGAGCAGTTCTTC. Protein: CASSLFEGLAGGPSYNEQFF. Supplemented by reference TRBV7-8 and TRBJ2-1, the full variable domain reads GAGVSQSPRYKVAKRGQDVALRCDPISGHVSLFWYQQALGQGPEFLTYFQNEAQLDKSGLPSDRFFAERPEGSVSTLKIQRTQQEDSAVYLCASSLFEGLAGGPSYNEQFFGPGTRLTVL.